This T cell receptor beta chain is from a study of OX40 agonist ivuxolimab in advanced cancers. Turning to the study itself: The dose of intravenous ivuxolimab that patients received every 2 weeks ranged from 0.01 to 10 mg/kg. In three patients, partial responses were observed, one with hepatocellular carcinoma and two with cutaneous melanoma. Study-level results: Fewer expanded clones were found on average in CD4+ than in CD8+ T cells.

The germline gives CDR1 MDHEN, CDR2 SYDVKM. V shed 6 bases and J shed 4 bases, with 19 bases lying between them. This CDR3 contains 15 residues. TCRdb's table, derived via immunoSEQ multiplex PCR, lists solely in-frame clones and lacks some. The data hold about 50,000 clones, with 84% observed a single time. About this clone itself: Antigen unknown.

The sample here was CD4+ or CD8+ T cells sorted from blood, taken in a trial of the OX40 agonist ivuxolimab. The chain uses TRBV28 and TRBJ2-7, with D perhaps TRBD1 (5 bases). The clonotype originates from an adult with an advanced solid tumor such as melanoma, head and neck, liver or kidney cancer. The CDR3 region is CASRDTEGVRYEQYF. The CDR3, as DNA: TGTGCCAGCAGAGACACTGAAGGGGTTAGGTACGAGCAGTACTTC.